The present T cell receptor beta chain was sequenced within a study of cytomegalovirus exposure and HLA in healthy donors. Regarding the study as a whole: Most TCRs appeared rarely, but some public TCRs recurred in many donors.

Both 60 Vbeta primers and 13 Jbeta primers went into the PCR. This table comes from immunoSEQ multiplex PCR, and its TCRdb copy is limited to in-frame clones, with some not included. The sample includes about 190,000 clones, almost 75% seen only once; the top ten take 3% to 3.5%. CDR1 and CDR2 (germline): MGHDK, SYGVNS. Losses at the gene ends were 1 base for V and 0 bases for J; bases not matched to a gene: 0. This CDR3 has 15 residues. Regarding this clone: The target antigen is unknown.

This clonotype originated in a woman in her 30s in good health and CMV-seropositive. Sequenced material: PBMCs. The J gene is TRBJ1-3, the V gene TRBV25-1, with 7 bases lining up with TRBD1. The CDR3 region has the DNA TGTGCCAGCAGTGAATCAGGGGGCTCTGGAAACACCATATATTTT. Its protein is CASSESGGSGNTIYF.